One and the same sample provided the 22 T cell receptor beta chains below, sequenced in a study of T cells after yellow fever vaccination. TCRdb analysed the 5' RACE reads with MiXCR anew, one entry per CDR3 protein. This table holds more than 95,000 distinct CDR3 sequences, 7.5% to 10% found once. This sample comprised CD8+ T cells sorted from PBMCs, obtained on the day of the yellow fever booster vaccination. These receptors all come from a man aged 18-30 years who received the YFV17D yellow fever vaccine.

The V and J genes are TRBV7-9 and TRBJ2-7, with D possibly being TRBD2 (6 bases). The CDR3 covers 14 residues. The ends were cut back, 2 bases at V and 5 bases at J, with 13 bases in the middle. From germline, CDR1 is SEHNR and CDR2 FQNEAQ (reference sequence). The CDR3 loop reads CASSLPTGEDEQYV. The CDR3, as DNA: TGTGCCAGCAGCTTACCGACGGGGGAGGACGAGCAGTACGTC.

This clonotype occurred many times. The V call is TRBV29-1, the J call TRBJ2-1; D is undetermined. The CDR3 extends over 14 amino acids. Germline CDR1 is SQVTM and CDR2 is ANQGSEA. The V gene lost 3 bases and the J gene lost 3 bases, with 12 bases spanning the gap. This chain's CDR3 is CSVEYESRYNEQFF. The CDR3 DNA follows: TGCAGCGTTGAGTATGAATCTCGCTACAATGAGCAGTTCTTC.

This chain joins TRBV30 and TRBJ1-1; no definite D call. From germline, CDR1 is GTSNPN and CDR2 SVGIG (reference sequence). The CDR3 spans 13 residues. V lost 2 bases, J lost 7 bases, and 14 bases lay in between. The CDR3 DNA follows: TGTGCCTGGAGTCCACCTTTCCCAGTTGAAGCTTTCTTT. Translation gives CAWSPPFPVEAFF.

In this sample, this clonotype turned up a few times. The chain employs TRBV29-1 and TRBJ2-6; D is ambiguous. The CDR3 extends over 13 amino acids. CDR1 and CDR2 from the germline V gene are SQVTM and ANQGSEA. Trimming stripped 4 bases from V and 4 bases from J, with 8 bases between. CDR3 residues: CSVGGLGANVLTF. The CDR3 nucleotides are TGCAGCGTTGGGGGATTGGGGGCCAACGTCCTGACTTTC.

This clonotype was counted a few times. The V and J genes are TRBV7-2 and TRBJ2-5; 11 nucleotides line up with TRBD1. The trim removed 2 bases at V and 5 bases at J, leaving 10 bases unmatched. Germline values: CDR1 SGHTA, CDR2 FQGNSA. There are 17 residues in the CDR3. This CDR3 is CASSLIYGQGAGETQYF. In DNA, the CDR3 is TGTGCCAGCAGCTTAATTTACGGACAGGGGGCTGGGGAGACCCAGTACTTC.

V and J are TRBV4-2 and TRBJ2-3, with D uncertain. The CDR3 has 15 amino acids. Trimming took 0 bases from V and 6 from J, leaving 13 bases between them. Per germline, CDR1 LGHNA and CDR2 YNFKEQ. This CDR3 is CASSQDFVRADTQYF. The CDR3 DNA follows: TGTGCCAGCAGCCAAGACTTCGTGAGAGCGGATACGCAGTATTTT.

The chain joins TRBV20-1 to TRBJ2-7; no definite D call. V gave up 0 bases and J gave up 0 bases, with 12 bases separating them. Germline CDR1 and CDR2: DFQATT and SNEGSKA (reference sequence). The CDR3 totals 15 residues. DNA of the CDR3: TGCAGTGCTAGAGATCACATCCGGAGCTCCTACGAGCAGTACGTC. It yields the protein CSARDHIRSSYEQYV.

Comment on this clonotype: This may arise from a read error, as a much more abundant clone is one base away. The chain joins TRBV29-1 to TRBJ2-1; D unresolved. V shed 7 bases and J shed 8 bases, with 9 bases lying between them. CDR3 length: 10 amino acids. In germline, CDR1 is SQVTM, CDR2 ANQGSEA. The CDR3 nucleotides read TGCAGCGCGCGAGAAGATGAGCAGTTCTTC. Amino acids: CSAREDEQFF.

V usage is TRBV9 and J usage is TRBJ2-1; 7 bases are shared with TRBD2. Germline loops: CDR1 SGDLS, CDR2 YYNGEE. The CDR3 extends over 16 amino acids. Unmatched junction bases numbered 9, after V lost 3 bases and J lost 3 bases. The CDR3 DNA is TGTGCCAGCAGCGAGGGATGGGGGGGTCGCTACAATGAGCAGTTCTTC. This gives the protein CASSEGWGGRYNEQFF.

CDR3 in amino acids: CASSHRPWTGEGEKLFF. DNA of the CDR3: TGTGCCAGCAGCCACCGACCCTGGACAGGGGAAGGTGAAAAACTGTTTTTT. The genes are TRBV9 and TRBJ1-4, with 9 bases identical to TRBD1. V was clipped by 4 bases and J by 7 bases; unmatched bases: 14. This CDR3 is built from 17 residues. CDR1 is SGDLS and CDR2 is YYNGEE in the germline V gene.

This clonotype was counted between two and nine times. The V call is TRBV4-1, the J call TRBJ1-2; D remains unclear. The CDR3 totals 15 residues. Trimming shortened V by 0 bases and J by 5 bases, and 13 bases separated the two germline ends. Looked up from germline, CDR1 is MGHRA and CDR2 is YSYEKL. The CDR3 loop reads CASSQEGRADYGYTF. The CDR3 DNA reads TGCGCCAGCAGCCAAGAAGGGCGAGCGGATTATGGCTACACCTTC.

The chain recombines TRBV10-3 with TRBJ1-2; no definite D call. V was clipped by 4 bases and J by 4 bases, with 13 bases between them. Germline V gene data show CDR1 as ENHRY and CDR2 as SYGVKD. The CDR3 totals 14 residues. Written as DNA, the CDR3 is TGTGCCATCAGTGCCGGCCACTTTAGCTATGGCTACACCTTC. Translating it yields CAISAGHFSYGYTF.

This clonotype occurred a few times. V is TRBV6-2 or TRBV6-3 and J is TRBJ1-1; TRBD1 aligns across 7 bases. With V trimmed by 5 bases and J by 5 bases, 8 bases remained unmatched. The CDR3 runs to 14 residues. Germline CDR1 reads MNHEY; CDR2 reads SVGEGT. The CDR3 sequence: CASSLDRAGTEAFF. DNA for the CDR3: TGTGCCAGCAGTCTCGACAGGGCAGGAACTGAAGCTTTCTTT.

CDR3 amino acids: CSARDLQGYEQYF. The CDR3 DNA reads as TGCAGTGCTAGAGATTTGCAGGGCTACGAGCAGTACTTC. V usage is TRBV20-1 and J usage is TRBJ2-7; perhaps TRBD1 as D (5 bases). Germline CDR1 and CDR2: DFQATT and SNEGSKA (reference sequence). Trimming stripped 0 bases from V and 3 bases from J, with 9 bases between. The CDR3 is 13 residues long.

The table lists this clonotype with many counts. This sequence joins TRBV12-3 or TRBV12-4 and TRBJ2-3; possibly TRBD1 or TRBD2 for D (5 bases each). This CDR3 is built from 20 residues. V was shortened by 4 bases and J by 0 bases, with 26 bases between the two germline ends. The CDR3, as DNA: TGTGCCAGCAGTTCCCAACACCCTCCGGGACGCAAAGGAAGCACAGATACGCAGTATTTT. Translated, it gives CASSSQHPPGRKGSTDTQYF.

The chain couples TRBV24-1 to TRBJ2-3, with 10 bases matching TRBD2. J lost 3 bases, V lost 9 bases, and 14 bases had no gene match. This CDR3 comprises 17 residues. Germline CDR1 and CDR2: KGHDR and SFDVKD. The CDR3 DNA follows: TGTGCCACCGAGGTTAAAGAAGGGACTAGCGTTACAGATACGCAGTATTTT. This gives the protein CATEVKEGTSVTDTQYF.

This sequence joins TRBV5-5 and TRBJ2-1, with 8 bases aligning to TRBD2. The CDR3 runs 17 residues. Trimming took 5 bases from V and 0 from J; bases not matched to a gene: 10. In germline, CDR1 is SGHKS, CDR2 YYEKEE (reference sequence). In DNA, the CDR3 is TGTGCCAGCAGGAGTTTATTAGCGGGGAGCTCCTACAATGAGCAGTTCTTC. Amino acids: CASRSLLAGSSYNEQFF. Based on the CDR3 plus reference TRBV5-5 and TRBJ2-1, the full variable domain is DAGVTQSPTHLIKTRGQQVTLRCSPISGHKSVSWYQQVLGQGPQFIFQYYEKEERGRGNFPDRFSARQFPNYSSELNVNALLLGDSALYLCASRSLLAGSSYNEQFFGPGTRLTVL.

The chain has TRBV6-4 and TRBJ1-1; TRBD1 aligns across 9 bases. The V segment lost 2 bases and the J segment 1 base; nucleotides outside the gene matches: 5. The CDR3 totals 16 residues. Germline values: CDR1 MRHNA, CDR2 SNTAGT. In nucleotides, the CDR3 is TGTGCCAGCAGTGACCCGAACAGGGGGCAGAACACTGAAGCTTTCTTT. Translating it yields CASSDPNRGQNTEAFF.

This clonotype has more than one count but fewer than ten. The CDR3 DNA reads TGTGCCAGCAGTTACTCTTCCCCCAACACCGGGGAGCTGTTTTTT. Translating it yields CASSYSSPNTGELFF. The chain has TRBV6-5 and TRBJ2-2; D remains ambiguous. V lost 0 bases and J lost 2, with 7 bases in between. This CDR3 region has 15 residues. From germline, CDR1 is MNHEY and CDR2 SVGAGI.

This clonotype was counted only a few times. V usage is TRBV20-1 and J usage is TRBJ1-5, with D perhaps TRBD1 (6 bases). CDR1 is DFQATT, CDR2 SNEGSKA, per germline (reference sequence). V lost 6 bases, J lost 2 bases, and 17 bases lay in between. The CDR3 totals 15 residues. The DNA of the CDR3 is TGCAGTGCCCGAGGGGGGTTCGGGGGCAATCAGCCCCAGCATTTT. Amino acids: CSARGGFGGNQPQHF.

The V and J genes are TRBV6-1 and TRBJ1-2; a possible D gene is TRBD1 (6 bases). Trimming left V 4 bases short and J 4 bases short, with 16 bases between. CDR1 and CDR2 (germline): MNHNS, SASEGT. The length of the CDR3 is 15 residues. This CDR3 is CASSAPRGHFYGYTF. CDR3 coding DNA: TGTGCCAGCAGTGCGCCGAGGGGACATTTCTATGGCTACACCTTC.

This clonotype appeared a few times. The rearrangement joins TRBV4-1 to TRBJ1-6; D uncertain. Germline-derived CDR1 and CDR2 are MGHRA and YSYEKL. The CDR3 is made up of 15 amino acids. V dropped 1 base and J dropped 6 bases, with 10 bases sitting between them. The CDR3 region has the DNA TGCGCCAGCAGCCAAGCTCCAGGAGTTAATTCACCCCTCCACTTT. It specifies CASSQAPGVNSPLHF.